The rows below give T cell receptor beta chains drawn from one sample of a study of molecular identifiers for immune sequencing clone quantification. TCRdb independently ran MiXCR on the PCR reads; one entry per CDR3 protein. This table has 400,000 to 600,000 distinct CDR3 sequences, around 25% appearing once. Material: naive CD8+ T cells from blood, with Jurkat cell RNA spiked in. Receptor source: a human donor in good health. Some libraries in this study had Jurkat cell RNA spiked in. Both conserved end residues are part of each CDR3. The order of the fields is clone size, D gene, V gene, J gene, CDR3 protein, CDR3 DNA. A D gene is named only where the DNA matches it firmly. A clone size is listed for some rows: how often the clone was seen (once, few, many), or a class if it is expanded.

clone_size: .; d_call: .; v_call: TRBV14; j_call: TRBJ2-7; cdr3_aa: CASSPRGRASYEQYF; cdr3_nt: TGTGCCAGCAGCCCCAGGGGGAGGGCGTCATACGAGCAGTACTTC
clone_size: few; d_call: .; v_call: TRBV9; j_call: TRBJ1-1; cdr3_aa: CASSVGAGDTEAFF; cdr3_nt: TGTGCCAGCAGCGTAGGGGCAGGGGACACTGAAGCTTTCTTT
clone_size: few; d_call: .; v_call: TRBV5-6; j_call: TRBJ2-4; cdr3_aa: CASSTGAKNIQYF; cdr3_nt: TGTGCCAGCTCCACGGGAGCCAAAAACATTCAGTACTTC
clone_size: .; d_call: .; v_call: TRBV30; j_call: TRBJ2-2; cdr3_aa: CAWSPGGGPNTGELFF; cdr3_nt: TGTGCCTGGAGTCCCGGTGGGGGCCCGAACACCGGGGAGCTGTTTTTT
clone_size: few; d_call: .; v_call: TRBV7-8; j_call: TRBJ1-5; cdr3_aa: CASSLVRASNQPQHF; cdr3_nt: TGTGCCAGCAGCTTAGTCCGGGCTTCAAATCAGCCCCAGCATTTT
clone_size: few; d_call: TRBD2; v_call: TRBV2; j_call: TRBJ2-2; cdr3_aa: CASSEVSGRAGELFF; cdr3_nt: TGTGCCAGCAGTGAAGTCAGCGGGAGGGCCGGGGAGCTGTTTTTT
clone_size: few; d_call: TRBD1; v_call: TRBV13; j_call: TRBJ1-3; cdr3_aa: CASSFTGTENLFGNTIYF; cdr3_nt: TGTGCCAGCAGCTTCACCGGGACAGAGAATCTCTTCGGAAACACCATATATTTT
clone_size: many; d_call: .; v_call: TRBV5-1; j_call: TRBJ2-7; cdr3_aa: CASSSENSYEQYF; cdr3_nt: TGCGCCAGCAGCTCCGAGAACTCCTACGAGCAGTACTTC
clone_size: few; d_call: .; v_call: TRBV6-1; j_call: TRBJ2-7; cdr3_aa: CASSEPDLSSDEQYF; cdr3_nt: TGTGCCAGCAGTGAACCCGACCTTTCTAGCGACGAGCAGTACTTC
clone_size: .; d_call: .; v_call: TRBV21-1; j_call: TRBJ1-5; cdr3_aa: CASSPPGAKSNQPQHF; cdr3_nt: TGTGCCAGCAGCCCCCCCGGGGCGAAGAGCAATCAGCCCCAGCATTTC
clone_size: .; d_call: .; v_call: TRBV6-2/TRBV6-3; j_call: TRBJ2-7; cdr3_aa: CASRAGQEQYF; cdr3_nt: TGTGCCAGCAGGGCTGGACAGGAGCAGTACTTC
clone_size: many; d_call: .; v_call: TRBV12-3/TRBV12-4; j_call: TRBJ2-3; cdr3_aa: CASSPQVGGKGTDTQYF; cdr3_nt: TGTGCCAGCAGCCCTCAGGTCGGGGGAAAGGGCACAGATACGCAGTATTTT
clone_size: many; d_call: .; v_call: TRBV7-2; j_call: TRBJ2-7; cdr3_aa: CASSLPPGGGVSYEQYF; cdr3_nt: TGTGCCAGCAGCTTACCCCCCGGAGGCGGGGTCTCCTACGAGCAGTACTTC
clone_size: many; d_call: .; v_call: TRBV6-5; j_call: TRBJ1-1; cdr3_aa: CASRPGPSTEAFF; cdr3_nt: TGTGCCAGCAGACCTGGACCCTCCACTGAAGCTTTCTTT
clone_size: many; d_call: .; v_call: TRBV13; j_call: TRBJ1-1; cdr3_aa: CASSSRGQELMNTEAFF; cdr3_nt: TGTGCCAGCAGCTCCAGGGGTCAGGAGCTGATGAACACTGAAGCTTTCTTT
clone_size: .; d_call: TRBD2; v_call: TRBV7-2; j_call: TRBJ2-1; cdr3_aa: CASSLETLAGPDNEQFF; cdr3_nt: TGTGCCAGCAGCTTAGAGACCCTAGCGGGCCCCGACAATGAGCAGTTCTTC
clone_size: .; d_call: .; v_call: TRBV4-2; j_call: TRBJ2-7; cdr3_aa: CASSQDTPYEQYF; cdr3_nt: TGTGCCAGCAGCCAAGATACCCCCTACGAGCAGTACTTC
clone_size: few; d_call: .; v_call: TRBV27; j_call: TRBJ2-7; cdr3_aa: CASSLSTGTTYEQYF; cdr3_nt: TGTGCCAGCAGTTTGTCGACAGGAACAACCTACGAGCAGTACTTC
clone_size: many; d_call: .; v_call: TRBV5-4; j_call: TRBJ1-1; cdr3_aa: CASSLDGQQNMNTEAFF; cdr3_nt: TGTGCCAGCAGCTTGGATGGACAGCAAAACATGAACACTGAAGCTTTCTTT
clone_size: many; d_call: .; v_call: TRBV20-1; j_call: TRBJ2-7; cdr3_aa: CSAPLRGHYEQYF; cdr3_nt: TGCAGTGCTCCGCTACGGGGTCACTACGAGCAGTACTTC
clone_size: .; d_call: TRBD1; v_call: TRBV4-1; j_call: TRBJ2-1; cdr3_aa: CASSQEMDRVTEQFF; cdr3_nt: TGCGCCAGCAGCCAAGAAATGGACAGGGTGACTGAGCAGTTCTTC
clone_size: few; d_call: .; v_call: TRBV7-9; j_call: TRBJ2-2; cdr3_aa: CAIPIHPAGADGELFF; cdr3_nt: TGTGCCATCCCGATACACCCCGCTGGGGCTGATGGGGAGCTGTTTTTT
clone_size: .; d_call: .; v_call: TRBV11-2; j_call: TRBJ2-1; cdr3_aa: CASSLFRSRGQNEQFF; cdr3_nt: TGTGCCAGCAGCTTATTTCGGAGCAGGGGACAAAATGAGCAGTTCTTC
clone_size: many; d_call: .; v_call: TRBV12-5; j_call: TRBJ2-7; cdr3_aa: CASGLGNEQYF; cdr3_nt: TGTGCTAGTGGTTTGGGGAACGAGCAGTACTTC
clone_size: .; d_call: .; v_call: TRBV27; j_call: TRBJ2-3; cdr3_aa: CASKKEGEGIPDPQYF; cdr3_nt: TGTGCCAGCAAAAAGGAAGGGGAAGGAATCCCAGATCCGCAGTATTTT
clone_size: few; d_call: .; v_call: TRBV5-4; j_call: TRBJ1-1; cdr3_aa: CASNSGWDEEAFF; cdr3_nt: TGTGCCAGCAACTCGGGGTGGGATGAAGAAGCTTTCTTT
clone_size: few; d_call: TRBD1; v_call: TRBV7-9; j_call: TRBJ2-2; cdr3_aa: CASSHGTGYTGELFF; cdr3_nt: TGTGCCAGCAGCCACGGGACAGGGTACACCGGGGAGCTGTTTTTT
clone_size: many; d_call: .; v_call: TRBV19; j_call: TRBJ2-5; cdr3_aa: CASSIDFQGSQETQYF; cdr3_nt: TGTGCCAGTAGTATAGATTTCCAGGGTTCCCAAGAGACCCAGTACTTC
clone_size: .; d_call: .; v_call: TRBV28; j_call: TRBJ1-1; cdr3_aa: CASSLIRDPTEAFF; cdr3_nt: TGTGCCAGCAGTTTAATCAGGGATCCCACTGAAGCTTTCTTT
clone_size: many; d_call: .; v_call: TRBV21-1; j_call: TRBJ2-3; cdr3_aa: CASSCLAGEVTDTQYF; cdr3_nt: TGTGCCAGCAGCTGCTTAGCGGGGGAAGTCACAGATACGCAGTATTTT
clone_size: .; d_call: .; v_call: TRBV7-9; j_call: TRBJ2-1; cdr3_aa: CASSWVSLGEQFF; cdr3_nt: TGTGCCAGCAGCTGGGTTTCTCTTGGTGAGCAGTTCTTC
clone_size: .; d_call: .; v_call: TRBV6-4; j_call: TRBJ2-1; cdr3_aa: CASIGLHSYNEQFF; cdr3_nt: TGTGCCAGCATCGGACTGCATAGCTACAATGAGCAGTTCTTC
clone_size: many; d_call: .; v_call: TRBV20-1; j_call: TRBJ1-5; cdr3_aa: CSASSGLNSNQPQHF; cdr3_nt: TGCAGTGCTAGTTCAGGCCTAAATAGCAATCAGCCCCAGCATTTT
clone_size: many; d_call: .; v_call: TRBV5-1; j_call: TRBJ2-5; cdr3_aa: CASSFRDGQETQYF; cdr3_nt: TGCGCCAGCAGCTTCCGGGACGGGCAAGAGACCCAGTACTTC
clone_size: .; d_call: .; v_call: TRBV13; j_call: TRBJ2-1; cdr3_aa: CASSTLGLRDNEQFF; cdr3_nt: TGTGCCAGCAGCACACTAGGTCTGCGTGACAATGAGCAGTTCTTC
clone_size: many; d_call: .; v_call: TRBV5-6; j_call: TRBJ2-5; cdr3_aa: CASSPSSSDPQETQYF; cdr3_nt: TGTGCCAGCAGCCCCTCGTCCAGCGATCCCCAAGAGACCCAGTACTTC
clone_size: many; d_call: .; v_call: TRBV13; j_call: TRBJ2-5; cdr3_aa: CASSSTGGDYPEETQYF; cdr3_nt: TGTGCCAGCAGCTCCACCGGCGGTGACTACCCCGAAGAGACCCAGTACTTC
clone_size: .; d_call: .; v_call: TRBV4-1; j_call: TRBJ1-1; cdr3_aa: CASSQLGRDWNTEAFF; cdr3_nt: TGCGCCAGCAGCCAGCTAGGAAGGGACTGGAACACTGAAGCTTTCTTT
clone_size: many; d_call: .; v_call: TRBV7-2; j_call: TRBJ1-1; cdr3_aa: CASSLAVEAFF; cdr3_nt: TGTGCCAGCAGCTTAGCAGTGGAAGCTTTCTTT
clone_size: few; d_call: TRBD2; v_call: TRBV20-1; j_call: TRBJ2-3; cdr3_aa: CSARVAGDWADTQYF; cdr3_nt: TGCAGTGCTAGGGTAGCGGGAGACTGGGCAGATACGCAGTATTTT
clone_size: many; d_call: TRBD1; v_call: TRBV12-3/TRBV12-4; j_call: TRBJ2-3; cdr3_aa: CASSLWDREDTQYF; cdr3_nt: TGTGCCAGCAGTTTATGGGACAGGGAGGATACGCAGTATTTT
clone_size: many; d_call: TRBD2; v_call: TRBV29-1; j_call: TRBJ2-3; cdr3_aa: CSVVGREAEGADTQYF; cdr3_nt: TGCAGCGTTGTGGGACGGGAGGCGGAAGGGGCAGATACGCAGTATTTT
clone_size: many; d_call: .; v_call: TRBV12-3/TRBV12-4; j_call: TRBJ2-3; cdr3_aa: CASSLTGPTDTQYF; cdr3_nt: TGTGCCAGCAGCCTAACGGGGCCCACAGATACGCAGTATTTT
clone_size: .; d_call: .; v_call: TRBV11-2; j_call: TRBJ2-5; cdr3_aa: CASSQSGAETETQYF; cdr3_nt: TGTGCCAGCAGCCAGTCTGGGGCGGAAACAGAGACCCAGTACTTC
clone_size: few; d_call: TRBD1; v_call: TRBV3-1; j_call: TRBJ2-6; cdr3_aa: CASSPRQGAIGANVLTF; cdr3_nt: TGTGCCAGCAGCCCACGACAGGGGGCTATAGGGGCCAACGTCCTGACTTTC
clone_size: .; d_call: .; v_call: TRBV9; j_call: TRBJ2-3; cdr3_aa: CASSVASSRLDTQYF; cdr3_nt: TGTGCCAGCAGCGTAGCTAGTAGCCGGTTAGATACGCAGTATTTT
clone_size: .; d_call: .; v_call: TRBV4-3; j_call: TRBJ1-4; cdr3_aa: CASSQVWQLGGNEKLFF; cdr3_nt: TGCGCCAGCAGCCAAGTTTGGCAGCTCGGGGGTAATGAAAAACTGTTTTTT
clone_size: .; d_call: .; v_call: TRBV6-5; j_call: TRBJ2-3; cdr3_aa: CASSYFMGNTDAQYF; cdr3_nt: TGTGCCAGCAGTTACTTTATGGGGAACACAGATGCGCAGTATTTT
clone_size: .; d_call: .; v_call: TRBV19; j_call: TRBJ2-1; cdr3_aa: CASSIGSPPSEQFF; cdr3_nt: TGTGCCAGTAGTATCGGTAGCCCGCCCAGTGAGCAGTTCTTC
clone_size: .; d_call: .; v_call: TRBV12-3/TRBV12-4; j_call: TRBJ2-3; cdr3_aa: CASSLDLTYPGTQYF; cdr3_nt: TGTGCCAGCAGTTTAGATTTAACCTACCCGGGTACGCAGTATTTT
clone_size: many; d_call: .; v_call: TRBV28; j_call: TRBJ1-5; cdr3_aa: CASSLRQPQHF; cdr3_nt: TGTGCCAGCAGTTTACGACAGCCCCAGCATTTT
clone_size: few; d_call: .; v_call: TRBV4-1; j_call: TRBJ2-5; cdr3_aa: CASSQDWQALLQETQYF; cdr3_nt: TGCGCCAGCAGCCAAGATTGGCAGGCACTCCTCCAAGAGACCCAGTACTTC
clone_size: .; d_call: .; v_call: TRBV14; j_call: TRBJ2-2; cdr3_aa: CASSQGYRELFF; cdr3_nt: TGTGCCAGCAGCCAAGGGTACCGGGAGCTGTTTTTT
clone_size: .; d_call: TRBD1; v_call: TRBV25-1; j_call: TRBJ1-2; cdr3_aa: CASSLGTAYGYTF; cdr3_nt: TGTGCCAGCTCCCTGGGGACAGCTTATGGCTACACCTTC